This T cell receptor (beta chain) comes out of a study of cytomegalovirus exposure and HLA in healthy donors. This clone has just one count. The antigen remains unidentified. The study, taken as a whole, reports: Apparent HLA restriction characterized most CMV-associated TCR beta chains in a later analysis. It was taken for granted in presence/absence analyses that sequencing depth across donors was roughly uniform. As a later analysis showed, a missense DCLRE1C variant was linked to trimming of TCR beta V- and J-genes. Reportedly, TCR beta sequences accurately predicted HLA-A and HLA-B alleles in most subjects.

The PCR made use of 60 Vbeta and 13 Jbeta primers. Some clones are missing from TCRdb's copy, which holds only in-frame ones; the method was immunoSEQ multiplex PCR. The sample has some 170,000 clones; roughly 80% are singletons. This CDR3 region has 15 residues. Germline CDR1 is MDHEN and CDR2 is SYDVKM. The trim removed 2 bases at V and 7 bases at J, leaving 8 bases unmatched. The sample consisted of PBMCs. The sequence came from a woman between 50 and 59 years old in good health and CMV-seronegative. This rearrangement joins TRBV28 to TRBJ2-4; TRBD1 aligns across 7 bases. CDR3 region: CASSLPDRAGNIQYF. CDR3 nucleotide sequence: TGTGCCAGCAGTTTACCCGACAGGGCTGGGAACATTCAGTACTTC.